The 27 T cell receptor beta chains listed next were all sequenced from one sample in a study of blood T cell repertoires in COVID-19. Sequenced by immunoSEQ multiplex PCR; TCRdb stores in-frame clones only, minus some. This sample has a few hundred thousand clones, with roughly 85% found just once. The sample was peripheral blood. These receptors came from a woman under 40 with active or convalescent COVID-19.

The chain has TRBV7-9 and TRBJ2-5; maybe TRBD2 (6 bases). The CDR3 runs to 15 residues. Trimming took 3 bases from V and 4 from J, leaving 15 bases between them. Germline assignment: CDR1 SEHNR and CDR2 FQNEAQ (reference sequence). CDR3 region: CASSFRLGRAETQYF. Written as DNA, the CDR3 is TGTGCCAGCAGCTTCCGACTAGGGCGGGCAGAGACCCAGTACTTC.

The CDR3 protein is CASSLGSTDTQYF. The CDR3, as DNA: TGTGCCAGCAGTTTAGGCAGCACAGATACGCAGTATTTT. The rearrangement links TRBV28 to TRBJ2-3; D is unclear. The CDR3 runs 13 residues. The germline V gene has CDR1 MDHEN and CDR2 SYDVKM. The V gene lost 2 bases and the J gene lost 0 bases, with 3 bases spanning the gap.

The chain couples TRBV24-1 to TRBJ2-3; perhaps TRBD2 as D (6 bases). Germline assignment: CDR1 KGHDR and CDR2 SFDVKD. The CDR3 extends over 16 amino acids. Deletions cut 2 bases from V and 0 bases from J, with 11 bases between. The CDR3 protein is CATSDSSGLSTDTQYF. CDR3 bases: TGTGCCACCAGTGATTCCAGCGGGTTAAGCACAGATACGCAGTATTTT.

This clone was recorded only once. The chain combines TRBV27 with TRBJ2-5, with 10 bases that match TRBD2. Unmatched junction bases numbered 8, after V lost 5 bases and J lost 5 bases. This CDR3 is built from 15 residues. Germline V gene sequence: CDR1 MNHEY, CDR2 SMNVEV (reference sequence). CDR3 DNA: TGTGCCAGCAGTGCCCTCGGAGCGGGGGGGGAGACCCAGTACTTC. This translates into CASSALGAGGETQYF.

This sequence joins TRBV18 and TRBJ1-2, with TRBD1 matching over 8 bases. The length of the CDR3 is 14 residues. J gave up 4 bases and V 3 bases, and 4 bases lay outside the gene matches. Germline V gives CDR1 KGHSH, CDR2 LQKENI. The CDR3 spells CASSPDTGGYGYTF. The CDR3 DNA reads as TGTGCCAGCTCACCGGACACAGGGGGCTATGGCTACACCTTC. Full variable domain (rest looked up from reference TRBV18 and TRBJ1-2): NAGVMQNPRHLVRRRGQEARLRCSPMKGHSHVYWYRQLPEEGLKFMVYLQKENIIDESGMPKERFSAEFPKEGPSILRIQQVVRGDSAAYFCASSPDTGGYGYTFGSGTRLTVV.

The chain couples TRBV19 to TRBJ2-1, with 7 bases matching TRBD1. The J segment lost 9 bases and the V segment lost 7 bases, leaving 12 bases of the junction unmatched. There are 14 residues in the CDR3. Germline V CDR1 and CDR2: LNHDA, SQIVND (reference sequence). The DNA for the CDR3 is TGTGCCAGTAAGGGGGCCGGAGTAGCCGGTGAGCAGTTCTTC. Amino acids: CASKGAGVAGEQFF.

J is TRBJ2-7 and V is TRBV5-1, with D possibly being TRBD2 (5 bases). Germline CDR1 SGHRS, CDR2 YFSETQ. There are 11 residues in the CDR3. V was clipped by 6 bases and J by 4 bases, with 8 bases between them. CDR3 residues: CASNGDYEQYF. The CDR3 coding sequence is TGCGCCAGCAACGGGGATTACGAGCAGTACTTC.

The chain has TRBV19 and TRBJ1-5, with 9 bases identical to TRBD1. After removal of 6 bases from V and 5 bases from J, the junction contained 11 bases not matched to a gene. Looked up from germline, CDR1 is LNHDA and CDR2 is SQIVND (reference sequence). CDR3 length: 16 amino acids. CDR3 amino acids: CASRNPTGGPDQPQHF. The CDR3 DNA reads as TGTGCCAGTAGAAACCCGACAGGGGGACCCGATCAGCCCCAGCATTTT.

The chain employs TRBV28 and TRBJ1-2; D possibly corresponds to TRBD1 (5 bases). The V gene lost 3 bases and the J gene lost 4 bases, with 9 bases spanning the gap. The CDR3 totals 13 residues. CDR1 is MDHEN, CDR2 SYDVKM, per germline. The DNA of the CDR3 is TGTGCCAGCAGTTTGAGCAGGGCCTATGGCTACACCTTC. Amino acids: CASSLSRAYGYTF.

J is TRBJ2-1 and V is TRBV5-5, with D perhaps TRBD2 (5 bases). Germline assignment: CDR1 SGHKS and CDR2 YYEKEE (reference sequence). V shed 2 bases and J shed 3 bases, with 9 bases lying between them. This CDR3 region has 14 residues. The CDR3, as DNA: TGTGCCAGCAGCTTCACCGGGAACTACAATGAGCAGTTCTTC. Amino acid sequence: CASSFTGNYNEQFF.

This clone occurred a few times. This chain connects TRBV10-3 to TRBJ2-5; 10 bases agree with TRBD1. CDR3 size: 18 residues. Germline loops: CDR1 ENHRY, CDR2 SYGVKD. Germline trimming cut 2 bases from V and 1 base from J; bases unmatched to any gene: 10. Here the CDR3 reads CAISEAFRTGGFQETQYF. The DNA for the CDR3 is TGTGCCATCAGTGAGGCCTTTCGGACAGGGGGTTTCCAAGAGACCCAGTACTTC.

This clone has a single count. The chain combines TRBV28 with TRBJ1-6; no definite D call. Trimming removed 3 bases from V and 1 base from J, with 7 bases in between. CDR3 length equals 15 residues. The germline gives CDR1 MDHEN, CDR2 SYDVKM. CDR3 residues: CASSLQESYNSPLHF. The CDR3 nucleotides read TGTGCCAGCAGTTTGCAGGAATCCTATAATTCACCCCTCCACTTT.

V is TRBV5-8 and J is TRBJ1-2, with D possibly being TRBD1 (5 bases). The CDR3 totals 14 residues. Germline CDR1 SGHTS, CDR2 YDEGEE. Trimming removed 1 base from V and 6 bases from J, with 13 bases in between. The CDR3 DNA reads TGTGCCAGCAGCTTGTCCTTCGGGGGAGATGGCTACACCTTC. This encodes CASSLSFGGDGYTF.

J is TRBJ1-1 and V is TRBV7-2; the D gene is possibly TRBD1 (5 bases). The CDR3 length is 15 residues. Germline V gene data show CDR1 as SGHTA and CDR2 as FQGNSA. The V and J ends lost 5 bases and 5 bases respectively, with 18 bases between them. CDR3 in DNA: TGTGCCAGCAGCCTAGGCGCGTGGGGGGAGACTGAAGCTTTCTTT. Its protein product is CASSLGAWGETEAFF.

The chain is built from TRBV5-6 and TRBJ2-3; 8 bases fit TRBD2. V was pared by 3 bases and J by 4 bases, with 7 bases of the junction left unmatched. CDR1 is SGHDT and CDR2 is YYEEEE in the germline V gene. The CDR3 length is 15 residues. The CDR3 sequence: CASSSRGRFADTQYF. The CDR3 nucleotides are TGTGCCAGCAGCTCGCGCGGGAGGTTCGCAGATACGCAGTATTTT.

The rearrangement uses TRBV18 and TRBJ2-7; 11 bases agree with TRBD2. The CDR3 runs to 19 residues. Trimming cost V 3 bases and J 0 bases; bases outside gene matches: 13. From germline, CDR1 is KGHSH and CDR2 LQKENI. CDR3 amino acids: CASSPYPLTSGGYSYEQYF. Here the CDR3 DNA reads TGTGCCAGCTCACCCTACCCCCTTACTAGCGGGGGTTACTCCTACGAGCAGTACTTC.

The CDR3 here is CASSLARDSRNTEAFF. For the CDR3, the DNA is TGCGCCAGCAGCTTGGCACGGGACAGTCGGAACACTGAAGCTTTCTTT. The chain has TRBV5-1 and TRBJ1-1; 7 nucleotides agree with TRBD1. Per germline, CDR1 SGHRS and CDR2 YFSETQ. The CDR3 has 16 residues. Unmatched junction bases numbered 6, after V lost 0 bases and J lost 1 base.

V gene TRBV29-1 combines with J gene TRBJ1-4; 8 nucleotides line up with TRBD1. The germline V gene has CDR1 SQVTM and CDR2 ANQGSEA. The CDR3 has 12 amino acids. Trimming at V came to 5 bases and at J to 8 bases, leaving 4 bases not matched to a gene. This CDR3 reads CSVSQGAEKLFF. DNA for the CDR3: TGCAGCGTTAGTCAGGGGGCCGAAAAACTGTTTTTT.

The sample holds a few counts of this clone. The chain combines TRBV7-3 with TRBJ2-1, with D possibly being TRBD1 (5 bases). V gave up 2 bases and J gave up 8 bases, with 16 bases separating them. Germline V gene sequence: CDR1 SGHTA, CDR2 FQGTGA. The CDR3 covers 15 residues. The CDR3 coding sequence is TGTGCCAGCAGCTTAGGGGCATCCAACTTCTATGAGCAGTTCTTC. It translates to CASSLGASNFYEQFF.

The J gene is TRBJ1-2, the V gene TRBV2; 7 bases are a match to TRBD1. Trimming took 6 bases from V and 2 from J; bases not matched to a gene: 15. Germline CDR1 is SNHLY and CDR2 is FYNNEI. This CDR3 has 17 amino acids. The CDR3, as DNA: TGTGCCAGCAGCTCCCCCTCCAACAGGGGAAGAAACTATGGCTACACCTTC. It translates to CASSSPSNRGRNYGYTF.

The chain combines TRBV19 with TRBJ2-7, with D hard to call. The germline V gene has CDR1 LNHDA and CDR2 SQIVND (reference sequence). The CDR3 has 13 amino acids. Trimming pared 3 bases from V and 2 bases from J, leaving 8 bases between. The CDR3 nucleotides read TGTGCCAGTAGTATGCGCCGAGCCTACGAGCAGTACTTC. The encoded protein is CASSMRRAYEQYF.

The chain links TRBV7-2 to TRBJ2-3; a weak D match, TRBD2 (6 bases). The V end lost 5 bases, the J end lost 0 bases, and 12 bases lay between the germline ends. The V gene's germline CDR1 is SGHTA and CDR2 FQGNSA. The CDR3 has 15 amino acids. CDR3 residues: CASSPREDSTDTQYF. The DNA for the CDR3 is TGTGCCAGCAGCCCAAGGGAGGACAGCACAGATACGCAGTATTTT. Using reference TRBV7-2 and TRBJ2-3 for the parts outside the CDR3, the full variable domain is GAGVSQSPSNKVTEKGKDVELRCDPISGHTALYWYRQSLGQGLEFLIYFQGNSAPDKSGLPSDRFSAERTGGSVSTLTIQRTQQEDSAVYLCASSPREDSTDTQYFGPGTRLTVL.

This clone was recorded a few times. The rearrangement joins TRBV9 to TRBJ2-3; D may be TRBD2 (5 bases). CDR1 is SGDLS and CDR2 is YYNGEE in the germline V gene. Trimming shortened V by 0 bases and J by 1 base, and 9 bases separated the two germline ends. The CDR3 contains 15 residues. The CDR3 region has the DNA TGTGCCAGCAGCGTAGACGGGGTCCGCACAGATACGCAGTATTTT. Translation gives CASSVDGVRTDTQYF.

The V call is TRBV28, the J call TRBJ1-3, with a weak D call TRBD1 (5 bases). CDR3 length equals 17 residues. The germline V gene has CDR1 MDHEN and CDR2 SYDVKM. The V end lost 3 bases, the J end lost 2 bases, and 17 bases lay between the germline ends. CDR3 nucleotides: TGTGCCAGCAGTTTTTCCTCAGGTTGGGGGGCTGGAAACACCATATATTTT. This encodes CASSFSSGWGAGNTIYF.

The V gene is TRBV19, the J gene TRBJ2-5, with a tentative D call TRBD2 (6 bases). Germline-derived CDR1 and CDR2 are LNHDA and SQIVND (reference sequence). This CDR3 contains 13 residues. V was trimmed by 3 bases and J by 5 bases, leaving 10 bases between them. Written as DNA, the CDR3 is TGTGCCAGTAGTATGGGGGGAACCGAGACCCAGTACTTC. Protein: CASSMGGTETQYF. Full variable domain (rest looked up from reference TRBV19 and TRBJ2-5): DGGITQSPKYLFRKEGQNVTLSCEQNLNHDAMYWYRQDPGQGLRLIYYSQIVNDFQKGDIAEGYSVSREKKESFPLTVTSAQKNPTAFYLCASSMGGTETQYFGPGTRLLVL.

CDR3 sequence: CASSLLGGNTEAFF. CDR3 nucleotide sequence: TGTGCCAGCAGCTTATTGGGAGGGAACACTGAAGCTTTCTTT. The chain has TRBV7-6 and TRBJ1-1; D gene uncertain. The ends were cut back, 2 bases at V and 1 base at J, with 8 bases in the middle. Germline V gene lookup returns CDR1 SGHVS and CDR2 FNYEAQ. There are 14 residues in the CDR3.

This chain joins TRBV9 and TRBJ2-1; 10 bases agree with TRBD2. This CDR3 has 15 residues. The junction had 3 bases not matched to a gene; V was cut back by 3 bases and J by 3 bases. Germline V gives CDR1 SGDLS, CDR2 YYNGEE. The CDR3 loop reads CASSDGLAVYNEQFF. CDR3 DNA: TGTGCCAGCAGCGACGGACTAGCGGTCTACAATGAGCAGTTCTTC.